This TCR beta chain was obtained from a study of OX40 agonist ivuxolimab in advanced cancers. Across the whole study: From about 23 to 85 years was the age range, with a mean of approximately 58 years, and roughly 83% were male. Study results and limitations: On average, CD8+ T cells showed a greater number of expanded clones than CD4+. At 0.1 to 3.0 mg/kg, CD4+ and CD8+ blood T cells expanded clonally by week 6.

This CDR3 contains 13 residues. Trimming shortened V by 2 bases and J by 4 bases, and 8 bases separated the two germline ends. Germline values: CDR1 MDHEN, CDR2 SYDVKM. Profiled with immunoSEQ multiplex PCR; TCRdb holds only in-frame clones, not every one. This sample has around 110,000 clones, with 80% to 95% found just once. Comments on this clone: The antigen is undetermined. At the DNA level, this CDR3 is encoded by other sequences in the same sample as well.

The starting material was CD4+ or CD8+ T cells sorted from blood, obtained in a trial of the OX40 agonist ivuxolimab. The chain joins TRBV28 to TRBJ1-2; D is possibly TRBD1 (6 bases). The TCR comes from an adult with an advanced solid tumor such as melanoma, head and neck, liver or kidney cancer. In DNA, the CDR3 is TGTGCCAGCAGTTTAGGGGGCTCCTATGGCTACACCTTC. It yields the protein CASSLGGSYGYTF.